The present entry profiles one T cell receptor (beta chain) with its context. Its cognate antigen is unknown. This specimen comes from a study of T cells expressing NK-cell markers. For each CDR3 protein, TCRdb gives one entry from its re-call of the 5' RACE reads, without DNA. The listing contains fewer than 400,000 distinct CDR3 sequences. Study-wide results and limits: As a fraction of CD8+ T cells, dominant NKG2C+ clonotypes reached about 1.0-8% in over 5 donors.

From germline, CDR1 is MNHEY and CDR2 SVGAGI. The CDR3 totals 13 residues. The receptor comes from a woman aged 45-65 years in good health. The sequencing sample was made of blood T cells: a sorted CD56 or NKG2C T cell subset, CD4+ or CD8+ T cells, or bulk PBMC T cells (not recorded which). This chain joins TRBV6-5 and TRBJ2-1; the D call from TCRdb, TRBD1, cannot be confirmed without DNA. The CDR3 region is CASSSTRGNEQFF.